This T cell receptor beta chain was obtained from a study of CD8+CD57+ T cells in acquired aplastic anemia. This clonotype was seen ten or more times. Patients included in sequencing had previously demonstrated CD8+CD57+ cell expansion by flow cytometry. The TCR beta profiling, which covered VDJ combination and CDR3 sequence, was carried out using genomic DNA as the template. MiXCR was run by TCRdb on the reads, yielding one entry per CDR3 protein. The sample lists about 58,000 distinct CDR3 sequences, 57% seen once, with around 17% in the top ten. The germline gives CDR1 SGHTS, CDR2 YDEGEE. Trimming removed 4 bases from V and 5 bases from J, with 13 bases in between. The length of the CDR3 is 14 residues.

This chain joins TRBV5-8 and TRBJ1-5, with a weak D call TRBD1 (6 bases). The sequenced sample was sorted CD4+, CD8+, or CD8+CD57+ T cells (not recorded which) from PBMCs. The TCR comes from a human donor with aplastic anemia. CDR3 protein: CASSPWDTDQPQHF. The CDR3 region has the DNA TGTGCCAGCAGCCCATGGGACACGGATCAGCCCCAGCATTTT.